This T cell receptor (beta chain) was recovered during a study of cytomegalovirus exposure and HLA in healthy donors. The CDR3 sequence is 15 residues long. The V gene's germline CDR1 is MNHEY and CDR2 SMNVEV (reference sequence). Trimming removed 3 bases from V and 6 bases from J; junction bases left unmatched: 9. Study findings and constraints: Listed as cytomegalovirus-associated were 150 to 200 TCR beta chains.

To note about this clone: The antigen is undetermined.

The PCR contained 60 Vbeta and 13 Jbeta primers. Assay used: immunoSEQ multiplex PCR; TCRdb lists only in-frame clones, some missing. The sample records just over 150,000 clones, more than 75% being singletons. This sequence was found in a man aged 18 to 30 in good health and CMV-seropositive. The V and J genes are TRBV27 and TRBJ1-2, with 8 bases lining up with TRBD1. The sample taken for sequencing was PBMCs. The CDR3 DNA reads TGTGCCAGCAGTTTGACCTCGGACAGGGACGATGGCTACACCTTC. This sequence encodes CASSLTSDRDDGYTF.